Sequencing of this TCR beta chain was carried out in a study of OX40 agonist ivuxolimab in advanced cancers. With respect to this clone: Its specificity is not known.

Measured with immunoSEQ multiplex PCR; TCRdb has only the in-frame clones, and not every one. This repertoire shows about 22,000 clones, about 86% found once; its top ten account for 29%. The CDR3 has 14 amino acids. The ends were cut back, 8 bases at V and 0 bases at J, with 11 bases in the middle. Per germline, CDR1 LGHNA and CDR2 YNFKEQ. Study-wide results and caveats: CD4+ T cells averaged fewer expanded clones than CD8+ T cells. Dosing at 0.1 to 3.0 mg/kg was accompanied by clonal expansion of CD4+ and CD8+ blood T cells by week 6. The study found among the lowest clonal expansion in partial responders at 0.1-3.0 mg/kg. Certain nonresponders additionally had low normalized T-cell clonal expansion.

The source material was CD4+ or CD8+ T cells sorted from blood, sampled in a trial of the OX40 agonist ivuxolimab. The TCR comes from an adult with an advanced solid tumor such as melanoma, head and neck, liver or kidney cancer. The V gene is TRBV4-2, the J gene TRBJ2-1, with D tentatively TRBD1 (5 bases). The CDR3 reads CASADISSYNEQFF. The DNA for the CDR3 is TGTGCCAGCGCGGACATCAGCTCCTACAATGAGCAGTTCTTC.